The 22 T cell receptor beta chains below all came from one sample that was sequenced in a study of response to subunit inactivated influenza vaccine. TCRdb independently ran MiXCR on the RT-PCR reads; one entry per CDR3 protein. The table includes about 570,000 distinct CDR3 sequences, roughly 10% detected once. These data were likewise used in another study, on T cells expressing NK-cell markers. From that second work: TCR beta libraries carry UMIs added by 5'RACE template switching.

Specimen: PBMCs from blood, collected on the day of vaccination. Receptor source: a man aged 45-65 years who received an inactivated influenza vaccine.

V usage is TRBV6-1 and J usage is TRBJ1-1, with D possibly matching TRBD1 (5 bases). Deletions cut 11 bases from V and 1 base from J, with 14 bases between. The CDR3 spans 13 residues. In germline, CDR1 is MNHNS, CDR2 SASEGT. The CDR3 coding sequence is TGTGCCCACCGGGCGACAGAGAACACTGAAGCTTTCTTT. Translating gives CAHRATENTEAFF.

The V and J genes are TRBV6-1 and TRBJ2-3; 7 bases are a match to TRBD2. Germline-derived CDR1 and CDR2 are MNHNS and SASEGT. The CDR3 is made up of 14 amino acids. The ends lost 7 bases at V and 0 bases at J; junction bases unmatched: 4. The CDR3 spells CASTSAGSTDTQYF. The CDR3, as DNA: TGTGCCAGCACCTCAGCGGGGAGCACAGATACGCAGTATTTT.

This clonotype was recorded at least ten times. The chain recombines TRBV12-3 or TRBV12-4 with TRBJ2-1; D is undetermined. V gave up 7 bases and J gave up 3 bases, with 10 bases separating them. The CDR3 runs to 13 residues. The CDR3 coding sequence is TGTGCCAGCAAACTCGACGGCTACAATGAGCAGTTCTTC. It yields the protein CASKLDGYNEQFF.

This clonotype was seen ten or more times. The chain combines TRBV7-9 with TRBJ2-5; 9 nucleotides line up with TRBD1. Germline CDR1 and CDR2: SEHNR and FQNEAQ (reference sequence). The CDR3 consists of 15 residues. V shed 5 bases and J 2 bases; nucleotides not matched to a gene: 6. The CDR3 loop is CASSPDRGIQETQYF. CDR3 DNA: TGTGCCAGCAGCCCAGACAGGGGGATTCAAGAGACCCAGTACTTC. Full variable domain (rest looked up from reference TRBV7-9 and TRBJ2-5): DTGVSQNPRHKITKRGQNVTFRCDPISEHNRLYWYRQTLGQGPEFLTYFQNEAQLEKSRLLSDRFSAERPKGSFSTLEIQRTEQGDSAMYLCASSPDRGIQETQYFGPGTRLLVL.

The CDR3 region is CSVERDSFYGYTF. CDR3 nucleotides: TGCAGCGTTGAAAGGGACAGCTTCTATGGCTACACCTTC. V usage is TRBV29-1 and J usage is TRBJ1-2, with 7 bases lining up with TRBD1. V was clipped by 2 bases and J by 4 bases; unmatched bases: 4. CDR1 is SQVTM and CDR2 is ANQGSEA in the germline V gene. CDR3 length: 13 residues. The full variable domain, its missing parts supplied by reference TRBV29-1 and TRBJ1-2, is SAVISQKPSRDICQRGTSLTIQCQVDSQVTMMFWYRQQPGQSLTLIATANQGSEATYESGFVIDKFPISRPNLTFSTLTVSNMSPEDSSIYLCSVERDSFYGYTFGSGTRLTVV.

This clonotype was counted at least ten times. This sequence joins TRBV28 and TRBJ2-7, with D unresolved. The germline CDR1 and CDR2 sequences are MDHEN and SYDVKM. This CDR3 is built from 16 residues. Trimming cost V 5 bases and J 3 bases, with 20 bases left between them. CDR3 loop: CASSPPLEGLNYEQYF. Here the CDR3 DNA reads TGTGCCAGCAGTCCACCCCTCGAAGGGCTCAACTACGAGCAGTACTTC.

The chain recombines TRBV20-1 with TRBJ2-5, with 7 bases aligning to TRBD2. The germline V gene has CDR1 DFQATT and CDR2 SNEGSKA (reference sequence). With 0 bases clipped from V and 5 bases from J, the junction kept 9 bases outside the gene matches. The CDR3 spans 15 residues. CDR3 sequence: CSARDALGRGETQYF. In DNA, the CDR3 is TGCAGTGCTAGAGATGCGTTGGGGAGGGGCGAGACCCAGTACTTC.

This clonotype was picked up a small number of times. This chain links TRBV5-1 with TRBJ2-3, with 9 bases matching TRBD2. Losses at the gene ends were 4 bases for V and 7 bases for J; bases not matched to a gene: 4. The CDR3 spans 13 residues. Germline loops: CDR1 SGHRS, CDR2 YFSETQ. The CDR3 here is CASSEAGGNTQYF. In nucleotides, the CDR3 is TGCGCCAGCAGCGAAGCGGGGGGAAATACGCAGTATTTT. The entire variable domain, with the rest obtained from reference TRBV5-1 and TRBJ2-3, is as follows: KAGVTQTPRYLIKTRGQQVTLSCSPISGHRSVSWYQQTPGQGLQFLFEYFSETQRNKGNFPGRFSGRQFSNSRSEMNVSTLELGDSALYLCASSEAGGNTQYFGPGTRLTVL.

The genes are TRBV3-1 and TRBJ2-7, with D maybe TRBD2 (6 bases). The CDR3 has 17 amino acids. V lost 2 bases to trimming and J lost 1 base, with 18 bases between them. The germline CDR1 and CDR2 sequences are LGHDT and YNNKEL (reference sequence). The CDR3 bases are TGTGCCAGCAGCCAAAGTACCGTGGAGGGTTTATCCTACGAGCAGTACTTC. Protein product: CASSQSTVEGLSYEQYF.

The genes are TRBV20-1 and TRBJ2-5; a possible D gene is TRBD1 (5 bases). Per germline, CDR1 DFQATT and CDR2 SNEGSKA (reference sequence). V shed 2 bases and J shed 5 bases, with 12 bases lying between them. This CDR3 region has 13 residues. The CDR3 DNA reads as TGCAGTGCTAGAATTCCAGGGTGGGAGACCCAGTACTTC. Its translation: CSARIPGWETQYF.

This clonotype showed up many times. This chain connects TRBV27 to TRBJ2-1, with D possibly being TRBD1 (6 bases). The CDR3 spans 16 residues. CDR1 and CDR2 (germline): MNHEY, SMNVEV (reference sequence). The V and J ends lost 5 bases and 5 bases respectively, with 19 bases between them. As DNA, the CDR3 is TGTGCCAGCAGTCCGATTTTGGGGGCTAGGGACAATGAGCAGTTCTTC. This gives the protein CASSPILGARDNEQFF.

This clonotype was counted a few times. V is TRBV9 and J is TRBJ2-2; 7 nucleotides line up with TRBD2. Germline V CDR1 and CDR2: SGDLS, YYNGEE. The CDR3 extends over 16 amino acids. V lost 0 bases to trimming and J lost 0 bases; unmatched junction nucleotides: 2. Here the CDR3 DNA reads TGTGCCAGCAGCGTAGGGGGGGGTGCGAACACCGGGGAGCTGTTTTTT. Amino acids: CASSVGGGANTGELFF.

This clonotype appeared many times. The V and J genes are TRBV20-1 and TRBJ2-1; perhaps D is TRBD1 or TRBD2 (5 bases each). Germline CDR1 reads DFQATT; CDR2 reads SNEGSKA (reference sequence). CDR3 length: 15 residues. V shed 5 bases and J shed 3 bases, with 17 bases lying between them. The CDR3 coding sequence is TGCAGTGCTCCCGGTGAGGGGCGTTACTACAATGAGCAGTTCTTC. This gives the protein CSAPGEGRYYNEQFF.

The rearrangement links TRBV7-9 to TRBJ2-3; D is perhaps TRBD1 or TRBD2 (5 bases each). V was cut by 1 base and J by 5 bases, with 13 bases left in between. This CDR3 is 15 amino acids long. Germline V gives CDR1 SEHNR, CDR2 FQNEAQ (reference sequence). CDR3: CASSLEGTEEDTQYF. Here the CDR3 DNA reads TGTGCCAGCAGCTTAGAAGGGACGGAAGAAGATACGCAGTATTTT.

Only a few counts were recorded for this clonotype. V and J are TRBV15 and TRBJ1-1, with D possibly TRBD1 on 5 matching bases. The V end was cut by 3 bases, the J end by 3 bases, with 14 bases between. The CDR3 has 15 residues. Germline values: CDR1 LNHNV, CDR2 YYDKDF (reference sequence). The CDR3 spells CATSSQGERDTEAFF. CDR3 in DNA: TGTGCCACCAGCAGTCAGGGAGAGAGGGACACTGAAGCTTTCTTT.

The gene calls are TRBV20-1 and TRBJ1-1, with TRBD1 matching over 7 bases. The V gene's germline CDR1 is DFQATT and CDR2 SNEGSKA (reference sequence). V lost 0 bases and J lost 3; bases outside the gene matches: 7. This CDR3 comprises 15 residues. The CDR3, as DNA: TGCAGTGCTAGAGATGCAACAGGGGCTGACACTGAAGCTTTCTTT. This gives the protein CSARDATGADTEAFF.

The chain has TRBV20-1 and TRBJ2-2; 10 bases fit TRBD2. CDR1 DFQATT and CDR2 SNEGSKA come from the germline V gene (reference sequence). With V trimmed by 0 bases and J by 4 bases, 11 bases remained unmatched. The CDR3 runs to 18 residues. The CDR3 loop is CSARDEVAGGRITGELFF. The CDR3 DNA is TGCAGTGCTAGAGATGAAGTAGCGGGGGGTCGGATCACCGGGGAGCTGTTTTTT.

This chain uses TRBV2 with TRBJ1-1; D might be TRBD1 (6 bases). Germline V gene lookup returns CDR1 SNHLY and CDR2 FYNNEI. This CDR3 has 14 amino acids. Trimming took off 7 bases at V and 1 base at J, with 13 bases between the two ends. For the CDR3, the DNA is TGTGCCAGCATAACGGGGGGGCCGAACACTGAAGCTTTCTTT. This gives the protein CASITGGPNTEAFF. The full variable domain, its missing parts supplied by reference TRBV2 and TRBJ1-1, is EPEVTQTPSHQVTQMGQEVILRCVPISNHLYFYWYRQILGQKVEFLVSFYNNEISEKSEIFDDQFSVERPDGSNFTLKIRSTKLEDSAMYFCASITGGPNTEAFFGQGTRLTVV.

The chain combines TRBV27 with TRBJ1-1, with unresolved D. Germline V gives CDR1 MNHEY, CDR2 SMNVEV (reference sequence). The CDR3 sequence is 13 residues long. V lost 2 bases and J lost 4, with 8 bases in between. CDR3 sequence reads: CASSLGMSTEAFF. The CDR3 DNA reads TGTGCCAGCAGTTTAGGGATGTCCACTGAAGCTTTCTTT.

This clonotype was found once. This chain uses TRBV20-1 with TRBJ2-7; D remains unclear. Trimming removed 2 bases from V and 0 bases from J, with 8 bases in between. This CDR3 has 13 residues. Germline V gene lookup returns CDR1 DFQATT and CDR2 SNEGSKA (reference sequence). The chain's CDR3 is CSARKSDSYEQYF. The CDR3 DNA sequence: TGCAGTGCTAGAAAGAGCGACTCCTACGAGCAGTACTTC.

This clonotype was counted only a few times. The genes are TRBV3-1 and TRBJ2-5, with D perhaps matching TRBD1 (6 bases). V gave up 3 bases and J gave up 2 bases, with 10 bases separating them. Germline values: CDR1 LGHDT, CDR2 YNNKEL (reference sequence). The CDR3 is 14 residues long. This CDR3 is CASSHMTGQETQYF. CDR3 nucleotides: TGTGCCAGCAGCCACATGACAGGTCAAGAGACCCAGTACTTC.

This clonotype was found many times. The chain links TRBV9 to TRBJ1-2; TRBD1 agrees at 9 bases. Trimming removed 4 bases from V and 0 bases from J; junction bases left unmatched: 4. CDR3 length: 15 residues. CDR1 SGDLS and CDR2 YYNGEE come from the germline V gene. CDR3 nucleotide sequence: TGTGCCAGCAGCCCAAGGACAGGGGCTAACTATGGCTACACCTTC. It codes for CASSPRTGANYGYTF.